What follows are 8 T cell receptor beta chains derived from one specimen sequenced in a study of spatial heterogeneity in lung cancer. From the 5' RACE reads, TCRdb called clonotypes with MiXCR, one entry per CDR3 protein. The repertoire holds around 48,000 distinct CDR3 sequences, with over 4.5% as singletons. The time point is: sample taken at primary tumor resection. Without sorting, whole RNA was sequenced from tumor, nontumor lung or frozen PBMC. The sequencing used PBMCs, collected at surgery. All receptors come from a male donor with early-stage non-small cell lung cancer.

This clonotype has at least ten counts. The V call is TRBV5-1, the J call TRBJ2-7; the D gene is possibly TRBD1 (6 bases). V was shortened by 4 bases and J by 6 bases, with 11 bases between the two germline ends. CDR1 and CDR2 (germline): SGHRS, YFSETQ. The CDR3 runs 12 residues. In DNA, the CDR3 is TGCGCCAGCAGCGCCACAGGGCGCGAGCAGTACTTC. This gives the protein CASSATGREQYF.

CDR3 sequence: CSVDNQRGVPDTQYF. In DNA form, the CDR3 reads TGCAGCGTTGACAACCAGCGGGGGGTCCCAGATACGCAGTATTTT. V usage is TRBV29-1 and J usage is TRBJ2-3; 9 nucleotides agree with TRBD2. V was clipped by 3 bases and J by 4 bases; unmatched bases: 8. Germline V gene sequence: CDR1 SQVTM, CDR2 ANQGSEA. The CDR3 covers 15 residues.

A few counts support this clonotype. V is TRBV18 and J is TRBJ2-4, with D perhaps matching TRBD2 (5 bases). V was trimmed by 0 bases and J by 1 base, leaving 10 bases between them. The CDR3 extends over 16 amino acids. Germline V lookup: CDR1 KGHSH, CDR2 LQKENI. The CDR3 DNA is TGTGCCAGCTCACCACCGACTATCCGGGCCAAAAACATTCAGTACTTC. Protein sequence: CASSPPTIRAKNIQYF.

At least ten counts were recorded for this clonotype. The chain joins TRBV18 to TRBJ2-5, with D perhaps being TRBD1 or TRBD2 (5 bases each). The V and J ends lost 4 bases and 2 bases respectively, with 17 bases between them. Germline V lookup: CDR1 KGHSH, CDR2 LQKENI. This CDR3 spans 16 amino acids. CDR3 in amino acids: CASSRTRDLRQETQYF. In nucleotides, the CDR3 is TGTGCCAGCTCACGCACCCGGGACCTGCGTCAAGAGACCCAGTACTTC.

At least ten counts were recorded for this clonotype. The chain carries TRBV9 and TRBJ2-7, with 11 bases fitting TRBD2. The CDR3 extends over 14 amino acids. Unmatched junction bases numbered 9, after V lost 7 bases and J lost 6 bases. In germline, CDR1 is SGDLS, CDR2 YYNGEE. The CDR3 nucleotides read TGTGCCAGCCCGAATGAGACTAGCGGGGTCGAGCAGTACTTC. As protein: CASPNETSGVEQYF.

The genes are TRBV6-1 and TRBJ1-3; D remains ambiguous. V was trimmed by 7 bases and J by 0 bases, leaving 16 bases between them. Germline values: CDR1 MNHNS, CDR2 SASEGT. The CDR3 contains 16 residues. The CDR3 sequence: CASNLKIGSSGNTIYF. The CDR3 DNA is TGTGCCAGCAACCTGAAAATTGGGAGCTCTGGAAACACCATATATTTT.

This clonotype was found many times. The V and J genes are TRBV14 and TRBJ2-3, with TRBD2 as a possible D gene (6 bases). This CDR3 contains 15 residues. Between the trimmed V and J ends, which lost 2 bases and 2 bases, there was a span of 11 bases. Germline lookup yields CDR1 SGHDN and CDR2 FVKESK. CDR3 in amino acids: CASSQSREDTDTQYF. The CDR3 DNA sequence: TGTGCCAGCAGCCAAAGTAGGGAGGACACAGATACGCAGTATTTT.

This clonotype appeared many times. The chain carries TRBV5-1 and TRBJ2-3, with a possible D match to TRBD2 (6 bases). There are 17 residues in the CDR3. The ends were cut back, 4 bases at V and 5 bases at J, with 23 bases in the middle. CDR1 and CDR2 from the germline V gene are SGHRS and YFSETQ. CDR3 amino acids: CASSPRTTQKGRDTQYF. CDR3 in DNA: TGCGCCAGCAGCCCTCGGACTACCCAGAAAGGGAGAGATACGCAGTATTTT.